The T cell receptor (beta chain) described here comes from a study of blood T cell repertoires in COVID-19. Produced via immunoSEQ multiplex PCR; TCRdb's table is partial and in-frame only. The data hold around 320,000 clones, with more than 70% observed a single time. CDR3 size: 13 residues. The J segment lost 8 bases and the V segment lost 6 bases, leaving 7 bases of the junction unmatched. Germline V gene sequence: CDR1 KGHSH, CDR2 LQKENI. Specimen: peripheral blood. V is TRBV18 and J is TRBJ1-2; 9 nucleotides line up with TRBD1. The origin of this receptor is a woman aged 25 to 39 who had recovered from COVID-19. As DNA, the CDR3 is TGTGCCAGCTCGCAACAGGGGGCTGGAGGCTACACCTTC. Its protein is CASSQQGAGGYTF. The full variable domain, rest sourced from reference TRBV18 and TRBJ1-2, is NAGVMQNPRHLVRRRGQEARLRCSPMKGHSHVYWYRQLPEEGLKFMVYLQKENIIDESGMPKERFSAEFPKEGPSILRIQQVVRGDSAAYFCASSQQGAGGYTFGSGTRLTVV.